The 10 T cell receptor beta chains in this list originate from one sample, sequenced in a study of blood T cell repertoires in COVID-19. Here immunoSEQ multiplex PCR was the method, and the copy in TCRdb shows in-frame clones only, minus some. The sample holds a few hundred thousand clones, more than 85% seen once. Source material: PBMCs or T cells enriched from blood (not recorded which). Every receptor here comes from a woman aged 55-70 years who had recovered from COVID-19.

The V gene is TRBV12-5, the J gene TRBJ2-3, with D possibly matching TRBD1 (6 bases). CDR3 size: 16 residues. Germline assignment: CDR1 LGHNT and CDR2 FRNRAP. Between the trimmed V and J ends, which lost 0 bases and 3 bases, there was a span of 13 bases. CDR3 residues: CASGLVISRGTDTQYF. The CDR3 bases are TGTGCTAGTGGTTTGGTTATTAGCAGGGGAACAGATACGCAGTATTTT.

This chain's CDR3 is CASILRNTEAFF. CDR3 in DNA: TGTGCCAGCATTCTCCGGAACACTGAAGCTTTCTTT. The V call is TRBV2, the J call TRBJ1-1; D call uncertain. Germline V gene lookup returns CDR1 SNHLY and CDR2 FYNNEI. The CDR3 covers 12 residues. V was trimmed by 7 bases and J by 1 base, leaving 7 bases between them.

Concerning this clone: It is unclear where the CDR3 begins or ends on the DNA, so no DNA is shown, and the CDR3 is as TCRdb lists it. The rearrangement links TRBV5-5 to TRBJ1-6. The CDR3 length equals 17 residues, ends included. Germline CDR1 SGHKS, CDR2 YYEKEE (reference sequence). The CDR3 region is CASSSTLGSSYNSPLHF.

CDR3 region: CASSPQVSTGYTF. DNA for the CDR3: TGTGCCAGCAGTCCACAGGTCTCGACTGGCTACACCTTC. This chain links TRBV12-3 or TRBV12-4 with TRBJ1-2, with a tentative D call TRBD1 (5 bases). This CDR3 is 13 amino acids long. Trimming shortened V by 5 bases and J by 7 bases, and 14 bases separated the two germline ends.

V and J are TRBV5-1 and TRBJ2-1; TRBD1 matches 8 bases. Trimming at V came to 3 bases and at J to 2 bases, leaving 7 bases not matched to a gene. From germline, CDR1 is SGHRS and CDR2 YFSETQ. This CDR3 spans 16 amino acids. The CDR3 DNA sequence: TGCGCCAGCAGCTCCCGCGCACAGGGGGCCTACAATGAGCAGTTCTTC. Translated, it gives CASSSRAQGAYNEQFF.

J is TRBJ1-2 and V is TRBV9; TRBD1 matches 11 bases. The germline V gene encodes CDR1 SGDLS and CDR2 YYNGEE. CDR3 length: 15 residues. With V trimmed by 3 bases and J by 6 bases, 7 bases remained unmatched. The chain's CDR3 is CASSASGTGGDGYTF. The CDR3 coding sequence is TGTGCCAGCAGCGCTTCCGGGACAGGGGGTGATGGCTACACCTTC.

This chain connects TRBV28 to TRBJ1-1, with 8 bases fitting TRBD1. The CDR3 has 14 amino acids. V shed 6 bases, J shed 10 bases, and the junction held 13 bases outside the gene matches. Germline CDR1 is MDHEN and CDR2 is SYDVKM. CDR3 sequence: CASRPGTGPVGAFF. In nucleotides, the CDR3 is TGTGCCAGCAGGCCCGGGACAGGTCCGGTTGGAGCTTTCTTT.

The genes are TRBV5-8 and TRBJ2-3; 9 nucleotides agree with TRBD2. This CDR3 is 16 amino acids long. Germline V gene sequence: CDR1 SGHTS, CDR2 YDEGEE. V was clipped by 7 bases and J by 0 bases; unmatched bases: 9. The CDR3 here is CASPHWRGGSTDTQYF. The CDR3 bases are TGTGCCAGCCCCCATTGGCGGGGGGGTAGCACAGATACGCAGTATTTT.

The gene calls are TRBV6-5 and TRBJ1-4; no clear D. V was pared by 9 bases and J by 6 bases, with 5 bases between. CDR1 is MNHEY and CDR2 is SVGAGI in the germline V gene. This CDR3 has 10 residues. CDR3 in amino acids: CASYYEKLFF. The CDR3 coding sequence is TGTGCCAGTTATTATGAAAAACTGTTTTTT.

This clone was seen a handful of times. The V call is TRBV27, the J call TRBJ1-5, with a tentative D call TRBD1 (5 bases). Germline loops: CDR1 MNHEY, CDR2 SMNVEV (reference sequence). V shed 11 bases and J shed 1 base, with 15 bases lying between them. There are 14 residues in the CDR3. The CDR3 bases are TGTGCCCGCGGGGGGGGGAAAAGCAATCAGCCCCAGCATTTT. This gives the protein CARGGGKSNQPQHF.